This TCR beta chain was recovered during a study of technical replicates of blood from several donors. The length of the CDR3 is 17 residues. Germline V gene lookup returns CDR1 MGHRA and CDR2 YSYEKL. The V and J ends lost 2 bases and 7 bases, in that order; junction bases with no gene match: 13. Assay used: immunoSEQ multiplex PCR; TCRdb lists only in-frame clones, some missing. The sample shows tens of thousands of clones, over 90% of them seen only once. The receptor's source is a human donor in good health. The chain uses TRBV4-1 and TRBJ2-2, with 7 nucleotides matching TRBD1. Sequencing input: T cells isolated from PBMCs. CDR3 loop: CASSQPTTGAVFGELFF. CDR3 nucleotides: TGCGCCAGCAGCCAACCGACCACAGGGGCTGTTTTCGGGGAGCTGTTTTTT.